These T cell receptor beta chains were read from a single sample in a study of spatial heterogeneity in lung cancer. TCRdb independently ran MiXCR on the 5' RACE reads; one entry per CDR3 protein. The table lists around 15,000 distinct CDR3 sequences, approximately 7% of them singletons. The sample in question was lung tumor tissue, obtained at surgery. These receptors all come from a female donor with early-stage non-small cell lung cancer. The CDR3 runs from the conserved cysteine through the conserved F or W. Fields, in order: D gene, clone size, V gene, J gene, CDR3 DNA, CDR3 protein. The D gene is left open where the match is weak. A clone size is listed for some rows: how often the clone was seen (once, few, many), or a class if it is expanded.

D: TRBD2
size: few
V: TRBV7-2
J: TRBJ2-3
DNA: TGTGCCAGCAGCCTGTCTAGCGGCCTTAAGGCAGATACGCAGTATTTT
CDR3: CASSLSSGLKADTQYF

D: NA
size: many
V: TRBV5-1
J: TRBJ2-7
DNA: TGCGCCAGCGCAGTGCTTGTATCGGAAGGCGAGCAGTACTTC
CDR3: CASAVLVSEGEQYF

D: NA
size: medium-sized
V: TRBV12-3/TRBV12-4
J: TRBJ2-5
DNA: TGTGCCAGCACGGGTTTGTCCGGGGAGACCCAGTACTTC
CDR3: CASTGLSGETQYF

D: TRBD2
size: NA
V: TRBV14
J: TRBJ2-3
DNA: TGTGCCAGCAGCCCAAATACAGCTTCGCGGGGGGGCCTCAGCTACACAGATACGCAGTATTTT
CDR3: CASSPNTASRGGLSYTDTQYF

D: TRBD1
size: medium-sized
V: TRBV7-9
J: TRBJ1-1
DNA: TGTGCCAGCAGCTTACAACAGGGGGGCACTGAAGCTTTCTTT
CDR3: CASSLQQGGTEAFF

D: TRBD1
size: many
V: TRBV2
J: TRBJ1-4
DNA: TGTGCCAGCAGTGAAGCGCTTCAAGGGGGCGTAGAAAAACTGTTTTTT
CDR3: CASSEALQGGVEKLFF

D: NA
size: many
V: TRBV6-4
J: TRBJ2-3
DNA: TGTGCCAGCAGTCGTAGGGAAGGAGATACGCAGTATTTT
CDR3: CASSRREGDTQYF

D: NA
size: many
V: TRBV11-2
J: TRBJ1-5
DNA: TGTGCCAGCAGCTCCTCGACGTTGGGGGAGAGCAATCAGCCCCAGCATTTT
CDR3: CASSSSTLGESNQPQHF

D: NA
size: few
V: TRBV12-3/TRBV12-4
J: TRBJ2-5
DNA: TGTGCCAGCAGTTTAGGGACCAACCAAGAGACCCAGTACTTC
CDR3: CASSLGTNQETQYF

D: TRBD1
size: many
V: TRBV11-2
J: TRBJ1-1
DNA: TGTGCCAGCAGCTTGCCGACAGGGTACACTGAAGCTTTCTTT
CDR3: CASSLPTGYTEAFF

D: TRBD1
size: few
V: TRBV20-1
J: TRBJ2-2
DNA: TGCAGTGCTAGTGACAGGGGGAACACCGGGGAGCTGTTTTTT
CDR3: CSASDRGNTGELFF

D: NA
size: medium-sized
V: TRBV29-1
J: TRBJ2-3
DNA: TGCAGCGTTGGAGCGGTGGTCGCAGATACGCAGTATTTT
CDR3: CSVGAVVADTQYF

D: TRBD1
size: large
V: TRBV12-3/TRBV12-4
J: TRBJ2-7
DNA: TGTGCCAGTCAGTTGAGGACAGGGGCCATCGACGAGCAGTACTTC
CDR3: CASQLRTGAIDEQYF

D: TRBD1
size: many
V: TRBV3-1
J: TRBJ1-2
DNA: TGTGCCAGCAGCCTAGAAGACAGGGCTGGCTACACCTTC
CDR3: CASSLEDRAGYTF

D: NA
size: NA
V: TRBV3-1
J: TRBJ2-7
DNA: TGTGCCAGCAGCCAAGTATGGGGATTAGCCTACGAGCAGTACTTC
CDR3: CASSQVWGLAYEQYF

D: TRBD1
size: many
V: TRBV5-1
J: TRBJ2-1
DNA: TGCGCCAGCAGCCCTCGGGACAGGGGGCACAATGAGCAGTTCTTC
CDR3: CASSPRDRGHNEQFF

D: NA
size: many
V: TRBV7-6
J: TRBJ2-3
DNA: TGTGCCAGCAGCTTAGGAGGGGGGGCTAAGACAGATACGCAGTATTTT
CDR3: CASSLGGGAKTDTQYF

D: TRBD2
size: NA
V: TRBV5-1
J: TRBJ2-5
DNA: TGCGCCAGCAGCAGCATCTTAGCGGGGGAGGAGACCCAGTACTTC
CDR3: CASSSILAGEETQYF

D: NA
size: many
V: TRBV9
J: TRBJ1-5
DNA: TGTGCCAGCAGCGTAGGGTCGGGGTTAGATCAGCCCCAGCATTTT
CDR3: CASSVGSGLDQPQHF

D: NA
size: medium-sized
V: TRBV30
J: TRBJ2-5
DNA: TGTGCCTGGAGTGTTAAAGAGACCCAGTACTTC
CDR3: CAWSVKETQYF

D: NA
size: many
V: TRBV5-1
J: TRBJ1-1
DNA: TGCGCCAGCAGCCCAGTTACGGGGGGCGCGGAAGCTTTCTTT
CDR3: CASSPVTGGAEAFF

D: NA
size: many
V: TRBV7-3
J: TRBJ2-7
DNA: TGTGCCAGCAGGCCTGCGGGTTCTGGCGCCGAGCAGTACTTC
CDR3: CASRPAGSGAEQYF